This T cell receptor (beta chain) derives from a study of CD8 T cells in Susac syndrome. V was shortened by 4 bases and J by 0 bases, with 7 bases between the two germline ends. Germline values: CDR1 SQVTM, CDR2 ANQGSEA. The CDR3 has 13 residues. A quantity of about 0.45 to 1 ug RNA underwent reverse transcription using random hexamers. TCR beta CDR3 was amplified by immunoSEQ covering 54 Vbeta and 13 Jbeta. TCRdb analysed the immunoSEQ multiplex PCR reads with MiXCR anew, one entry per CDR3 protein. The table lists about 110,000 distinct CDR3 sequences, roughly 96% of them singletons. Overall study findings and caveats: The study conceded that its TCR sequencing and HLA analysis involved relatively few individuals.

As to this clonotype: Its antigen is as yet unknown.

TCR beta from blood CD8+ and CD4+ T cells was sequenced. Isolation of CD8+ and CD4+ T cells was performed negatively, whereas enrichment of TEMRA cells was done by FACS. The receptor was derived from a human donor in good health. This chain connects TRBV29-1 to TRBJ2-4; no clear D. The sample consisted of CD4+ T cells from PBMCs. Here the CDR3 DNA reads TGCAGCGTTGCCCGACTAGCCAAAAACATTCAGTACTTC. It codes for CSVARLAKNIQYF.